These T cell receptor beta chains were read from a single sample in a study of T-cell reconstitution after alpha-beta-depleted transplantation in children. TCRdb called the PCR reads again in MiXCR, with one record for every CDR3 protein. The table has almost 500,000 distinct CDR3 sequences, around 13% seen once. Material: PBMCs from the stem cell graft donor, obtained from the stem cell graft. The receptors originated from a human donor who donated a stem cell graft to a child with combined immunodeficiency. The CDR3 runs from the conserved cysteine through the conserved F or W. The order of the fields is V gene, J gene, CDR3 protein.

TRBV18,TRBJ2-1,CASSPRGLADRQFF
TRBV6-5,TRBJ1-5,CASSYIQGTDSNQPQHF
TRBV6-1,TRBJ2-5,CASIDRGTGETQYF
TRBV4-3,TRBJ2-3,CASSQGVGDATDTQYF
TRBV15,TRBJ2-6,CATSRDRDPGANVLTF
TRBV5-5,TRBJ2-7,CASSLDWGEQYF
TRBV12-3/TRBV12-4,TRBJ2-5,CASSSPGGPGETQYF
TRBV29-1,TRBJ2-1,CSVPYGEGILSEQFF
TRBV12-3/TRBV12-4,TRBJ2-7,CASSFIGASYEQYF
TRBV12-3/TRBV12-4,TRBJ2-6,CASSFHSEAAGANVLTF
TRBV12-3/TRBV12-4,TRBJ1-5,CASSLRTGGNQPQHF
TRBV5-1,TRBJ2-5,CASSFYSGPQETQYF
TRBV6-1,TRBJ1-2,CASSHGTQKLGYTF
TRBV5-1,TRBJ2-3,CASTREDTQYF
TRBV7-9,TRBJ1-2,CASIGQDSYGYTF
TRBV7-9,TRBJ1-1,CASEGPRQGTSTEAFF
TRBV24-1,TRBJ2-2,CATSSLVGARTGELFF
TRBV25-1,TRBJ2-7,CASSGAHEQYF
TRBV7-2,TRBJ2-3,CASSLVAGGPVDTQYF
TRBV10-3,TRBJ1-2,CAISDRSNYGYTF
TRBV19,TRBJ1-4,CASNHQGFNEKLFF
TRBV12-3/TRBV12-4,TRBJ2-1,CASTDSGGAYNEQFF
TRBV29-1,TRBJ2-1,CSVEGLAGVSNEQFF
TRBV28,TRBJ2-1,CASSAGGRYNEQFF
TRBV12-3/TRBV12-4,TRBJ2-7,CASSLLNRGAYEQYF
TRBV7-9,TRBJ2-1,CASTKGGTYNEQFF
TRBV7-3,TRBJ2-3,CASSPRGLDTDTEYF
TRBV7-2,TRBJ1-2,CASSLTGASGYTF
TRBV7-9,TRBJ1-5,CASSVGEWGNQPQHF
TRBV27,TRBJ2-1,CASSFRQEDEQFF
TRBV10-3,TRBJ2-7,CAISESLRPAEQYF
TRBV2,TRBJ2-3,CASRRLAGTDTQYF
TRBV24-1,TRBJ2-1,CATSAAGNEQFF
TRBV6-2/TRBV6-3,TRBJ2-2,CASRVTGHLLFF
TRBV7-2,TRBJ2-7,CASSLGVGQGDSEQYF
TRBV10-3,TRBJ1-2,CAISGGYGYTF